The subject of this entry is one T cell receptor beta chain. These data come from a study of blood T cell repertoires in COVID-19. As for the study in general: Researchers got acute and convalescent COVID-19 samples from the United States, Italy and Spain.

Sequencing used immunoSEQ multiplex PCR; TCRdb keeps in-frame clones, though not all of them. The repertoire includes some 140,000 clones, roughly 80% of them detected once, and 25% to 30% sits in the top ten. The CDR3 loop spans 13 amino acids. Germline V gene lookup returns CDR1 LNHDA and CDR2 SQIVND (reference sequence). V dropped 5 bases and J dropped 4; count of bases not matched to a gene: 3. V usage is TRBV19 and J usage is TRBJ1-1, with TRBD1 matching 8 bases. This sequence was found in a woman in her fifties or sixties with acute or convalescent COVID-19. Input material: peripheral blood. The CDR3 coding sequence is TGTGCCAGTAGTCAGGGGGCGGGCACTGAAGCTTTCTTT. This gives the protein CASSQGAGTEAFF.